The 12 T cell receptor beta chains reported below all come from one sample, sequenced in a study of blood T cell repertoires in COVID-19. The protocol was immunoSEQ multiplex PCR, while the TCRdb copy is restricted to in-frame clones and leaves out a portion. The sample carries 120,000 to 150,000 clones, less than 90% recorded once. Source material: PBMCs or T cells enriched from blood (not recorded which). Source of these receptors: a middle-aged man with acute COVID-19.

The chain uses TRBV3-1 (or the pseudogene TRBV3-2) and TRBJ2-1; 9 positions agree with TRBD2. Germline-derived CDR1 and CDR2 are LGHDT and YNNKEL (reference sequence). Germline trimming cut 4 bases from V and 4 bases from J; bases unmatched to any gene: 5. This CDR3 is built from 15 residues. The CDR3 coding sequence is TGTGCCAGCAGCCGAGCTAGCGGGACGTACAATGAGCAGTTCTTC. This encodes CASSRASGTYNEQFF.

This chain uses TRBV7-9 with TRBJ1-5; maybe TRBD1 (5 bases). Germline CDR1 reads SEHNR; CDR2 reads FQNEAQ (reference sequence). Trimming cost V 5 bases and J 3 bases, with 17 bases left between them. The CDR3 runs to 16 residues. CDR3 sequence reads: CASSPGDTGNNQPQHF. Here the CDR3 DNA reads TGTGCCAGCAGCCCCGGCGACACAGGAAACAATCAGCCCCAGCATTTT.

V and J are TRBV29-1 and TRBJ1-2, with D possibly matching TRBD1 (6 bases). The CDR3 sequence is 13 residues long. V gave up 0 bases and J gave up 3 bases, with 8 bases separating them. The V gene's germline CDR1 is SQVTM and CDR2 ANQGSEA. The CDR3 DNA is TGCAGCGTTGAAGAAAACAGGGACTATGGCTACACCTTC. Translation gives CSVEENRDYGYTF.

The chain couples TRBV28 to TRBJ1-3; D is ambiguous. From germline, CDR1 is MDHEN and CDR2 SYDVKM. V shed 6 bases and J shed 0 bases, with 3 bases lying between them. This CDR3 spans 12 amino acids. CDR3 nucleotides: TGTGCCAGCAGCCGCTCTGGAAACACCATATATTTT. Translating it yields CASSRSGNTIYF.

The rearrangement links TRBV27 to TRBJ1-6, with D perhaps matching TRBD1 (5 bases). V was pared by 8 bases and J by 7 bases, with 15 bases between. Germline loops: CDR1 MNHEY, CDR2 SMNVEV (reference sequence). The CDR3 contains 14 residues. The CDR3 loop reads CASRWGGPNSPLHF. In DNA, the CDR3 is TGTGCCAGCCGTTGGGGGGGACCCAATTCACCCCTCCACTTT.

The chain links TRBV15 to TRBJ1-3; TRBD1 might be the D (6 bases). V was pared by 5 bases and J by 3 bases, with 11 bases between. The CDR3 runs 14 residues. CDR1 and CDR2 from the germline V gene are LNHNV and YYDKDF (reference sequence). The CDR3 bases are TGTGCCACCAGCCCCCGGACAGTTGGAAACACCATATATTTT. Translation gives CATSPRTVGNTIYF.

The gene calls are TRBV11-2 and TRBJ2-1, with unresolved D. Trimming cost V 1 base and J 12 bases, with 4 bases left between them. CDR3 length equals 10 residues. Germline CDR1 SGHAT, CDR2 FQNNGV. The CDR3 protein is CASSLGRQFF. CDR3 bases: TGTGCCAGCAGCTTAGGCAGGCAGTTCTTC.

The chain recombines TRBV25-1 with TRBJ2-5, with 7 bases matching TRBD1. The germline V gene has CDR1 MGHDK and CDR2 SYGVNS. The CDR3 is made up of 15 amino acids. J lost 0 bases, V lost 4 bases, and 5 bases had no gene match. CDR3 nucleotides: TGTGCCAGCAGTGCCCCGACAGGGTACCAAGAGACCCAGTACTTC. Translating it yields CASSAPTGYQETQYF.

The chain employs TRBV7-9 and TRBJ2-1; possibly TRBD2 for D (7 bases). The V and J ends lost 5 bases and 6 bases respectively, with 17 bases between them. The CDR3 contains 15 residues. Germline CDR1 is SEHNR and CDR2 is FQNEAQ (reference sequence). In nucleotides, the CDR3 is TGTGCCAGCAGCCCTCGGAGGGGGGGGTTCAATGAGCAGTTCTTC. It translates to CASSPRRGGFNEQFF.

The V gene is TRBV7-2, the J gene TRBJ2-5; 8 bases match TRBD1. After removal of 6 bases from V and 4 bases from J, the junction contained 7 bases not matched to a gene. From germline, CDR1 is SGHTA and CDR2 FQGNSA. This CDR3 contains 14 residues. Here the CDR3 DNA reads TGTGCCAGCAGTTTCGACAGGGGTGGAGAGACCCAGTACTTC. It is translated as CASSFDRGGETQYF.

The chain couples TRBV19 to TRBJ2-3, with 12 positions matching TRBD2. Unmatched junction bases numbered 7, after V lost 8 bases and J lost 4 bases. Germline values: CDR1 LNHDA, CDR2 SQIVND (reference sequence). The CDR3 runs 15 residues. The CDR3 coding sequence is TGTGCCAGTCAGGCTAGCGGGAGGGCCTCAGATACGCAGTATTTT. Amino acids: CASQASGRASDTQYF.

This clone was observed a single time. The chain combines TRBV4-1 with TRBJ2-3, with 9 bases fitting TRBD2. The junction had 8 bases not matched to a gene; V was cut back by 4 bases and J by 3 bases. CDR1 is MGHRA and CDR2 is YSYEKL in the germline V gene. The CDR3 runs to 16 residues. The CDR3 coding sequence is TGCGCCAGCAGCCCCAAAGGGCTAGCGGGGACAGATACGCAGTATTTT. Translation: CASSPKGLAGTDTQYF.